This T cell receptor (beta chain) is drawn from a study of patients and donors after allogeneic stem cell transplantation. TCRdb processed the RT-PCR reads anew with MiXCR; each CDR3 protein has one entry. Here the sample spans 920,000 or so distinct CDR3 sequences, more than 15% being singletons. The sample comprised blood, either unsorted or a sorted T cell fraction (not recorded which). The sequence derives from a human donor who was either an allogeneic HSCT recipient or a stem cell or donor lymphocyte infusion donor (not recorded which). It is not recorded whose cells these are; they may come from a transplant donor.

CDR3 coding DNA: TGTGCCAGCAGCTTGGGAATTGGACGCCAAGAGACCCAGTACTTC. Its protein is CASSLGIGRQETQYF. The chain joins TRBV5-5 to TRBJ2-5; D remains ambiguous. Germline assignment: CDR1 SGHKS and CDR2 YYEKEE (reference sequence). V was cut by 0 bases and J by 1 base, with 10 bases left in between. The CDR3 has 15 residues. Full variable domain (remainder filled in from reference TRBV5-5 and TRBJ2-5): DAGVTQSPTHLIKTRGQQVTLRCSPISGHKSVSWYQQVLGQGPQFIFQYYEKEERGRGNFPDRFSARQFPNYSSELNVNALLLGDSALYLCASSLGIGRQETQYFGPGTRLLVL.